Each of the 25 T cell receptor beta chains below was sequenced from the same sample in a study of blood T cell repertoires in COVID-19. TCRdb's copy holds only in-frame clones and misses some; the assay was immunoSEQ multiplex PCR. The table includes about 73,000 clones, roughly 84% detected once. What was sequenced was peripheral blood. Receptors originate from a human donor in a cohort sampled during active COVID-19.

This clone was picked up one time. The genes are TRBV27 and TRBJ2-1; D ambiguous. The germline CDR1 and CDR2 sequences are MNHEY and SMNVEV (reference sequence). CDR3 length: 14 residues. Trimming left V 6 bases short and J 8 bases short, with 17 bases between. CDR3 loop: CASSLRMSGDEQFF. The CDR3 DNA follows: TGTGCCAGCAGCTTGAGGATGAGTGGTGATGAGCAGTTCTTC.

The V call is TRBV10-3, the J call TRBJ2-1; a possible D gene is TRBD2 (6 bases). The germline CDR1 and CDR2 sequences are ENHRY and SYGVKD. The CDR3 totals 13 residues. V was cut by 8 bases and J by 4 bases, with 12 bases left in between. The CDR3 loop reads CAIARAGYNEQFF. As DNA, the CDR3 is TGTGCCATCGCGAGGGCGGGGTACAATGAGCAGTTCTTC.

The chain couples TRBV3-1 (or the pseudogene TRBV3-2) to TRBJ2-1, with 7 positions matching TRBD1. Germline CDR1 LGHDT, CDR2 YNNKEL (reference sequence). CDR3 length: 13 residues. V shed 1 base and J 12 bases; nucleotides not matched to a gene: 6. The CDR3 coding sequence is TGTGCCAGCAGCCAAGGCAGGGGGATGGTGCAGTTCTTC. Its protein product is CASSQGRGMVQFF.

This chain uses TRBV27 with TRBJ1-1; no clear D. The germline V and J ends were trimmed by 0 bases and 2 bases, with 4 bases remaining between them. The length of the CDR3 is 13 residues. In germline, CDR1 is MNHEY, CDR2 SMNVEV (reference sequence). This CDR3 reads CASSLSRNTEAFF. CDR3 sequence (DNA): TGTGCCAGCAGTTTATCGCGAAACACTGAAGCTTTCTTT.

This sequence joins TRBV2 and TRBJ2-3; D is uncertain. Germline V lookup: CDR1 SNHLY, CDR2 FYNNEI. V was pared by 7 bases and J by 0 bases, with 11 bases between. The CDR3 spans 14 residues. CDR3 amino acids: CASNPRTSTDTQYF. In DNA form, the CDR3 reads TGTGCCAGCAACCCCCGAACTAGCACAGATACGCAGTATTTT. The variable domain in full, with the rest retrieved from reference TRBV2 and TRBJ2-3, is EPEVTQTPSHQVTQMGQEVILRCVPISNHLYFYWYRQILGQKVEFLVSFYNNEISEKSEIFDDQFSVERPDGSNFTLKIRSTKLEDSAMYFCASNPRTSTDTQYFGPGTRLTVL.

The chain is built from TRBV18 and TRBJ1-4, with D perhaps matching TRBD1 (5 bases). Per germline, CDR1 KGHSH and CDR2 LQKENI. This CDR3 contains 14 residues. V was trimmed by 3 bases and J by 8 bases, leaving 13 bases between them. The CDR3 coding sequence is TGTGCCAGCTCACCCCGACGGGGGGACGAAAAACTGTTTTTT. This translates into CASSPRRGDEKLFF.

This rearrangement joins TRBV27 to TRBJ2-1; D unresolved. Trimming removed 1 base from V and 0 bases from J, with 10 bases in between. The CDR3 spans 16 residues. Germline-derived CDR1 and CDR2 are MNHEY and SMNVEV (reference sequence). The CDR3 DNA sequence: TGTGCCAGCAGTTTATTTGGCGGTAGCTCCTACAATGAGCAGTTCTTC. Protein: CASSLFGGSSYNEQFF.

CDR3 DNA sequence: TGTGCCAGCAGTTTAACCAGGAACACTGAAGCTTTCTTT. Its translation is CASSLTRNTEAFF. The chain couples TRBV27 to TRBJ1-1; D remains unclear. Trimming removed 2 bases at V and 1 base at J, with 5 bases between. This CDR3 has 13 amino acids. Germline lookup yields CDR1 MNHEY and CDR2 SMNVEV (reference sequence).

This clone came up a few times. V and J are TRBV4-1 and TRBJ2-5; D unresolved. V was shortened by 4 bases and J by 5 bases, with 11 bases between the two germline ends. This CDR3 comprises 13 residues. CDR1 is MGHRA, CDR2 YSYEKL, per germline. The CDR3: CASSRWRGETQYF. In DNA form, the CDR3 reads TGCGCCAGCAGCCGGTGGCGCGGCGAGACCCAGTACTTC.

This clone occurred a few times. Its ends do not fully match the called genes, so a read error is possible. The CDR3 region has the DNA TGTGCCAGCAGTCAAGCGTTTGGGGGCAGAGGCGTTAATGGCTACACCTTC. It specifies CASSQAFGGRGVNGYTF. The rearrangement links TRBV2 to TRBJ1-2, with D possibly TRBD1 on 6 matching bases. The CDR3 contains 17 residues. CDR1 and CDR2 (germline): SNHLY, FYNNEI.

The chain combines TRBV6-5 with TRBJ2-7, with D perhaps TRBD1 (6 bases). V was cut by 7 bases and J by 4 bases, with 17 bases left in between. Germline CDR1 is MNHEY and CDR2 is SVGAGI. CDR3 size: 14 residues. CDR3 sequence reads: CASMADSLVYEQYF. CDR3 sequence (DNA): TGTGCCAGCATGGCGGACAGTTTAGTATACGAGCAGTACTTC.

The rearrangement joins TRBV9 to TRBJ2-2, with a possible D match to TRBD1 (5 bases). The V gene's germline CDR1 is SGDLS and CDR2 YYNGEE. This CDR3 is 13 amino acids long. V was clipped by 0 bases and J by 6 bases, with 6 bases between them. CDR3 sequence (DNA): TGTGCCAGCAGCGTAGAAGGGGCCGGGGAGCTGTTTTTT. Translation: CASSVEGAGELFF.

The CDR3 nucleotides read TGCGCCAGCAGCGCGGGGGTCGGGGGCCAAGAGACCCAGTACTTC. Its translation is CASSAGVGGQETQYF. This chain joins TRBV5-1 and TRBJ2-5; TRBD2 agrees at 7 bases. There are 15 residues in the CDR3. The V gene's germline CDR1 is SGHRS and CDR2 YFSETQ. V was pared by 4 bases and J by 1 base, with 7 bases of the junction left unmatched.

The chain employs TRBV11-2 and TRBJ2-7; maybe TRBD1 (6 bases). V lost 5 bases, J lost 3 bases, and 8 bases lay in between. The CDR3 runs 12 residues. Germline V gene lookup returns CDR1 SGHAT and CDR2 FQNNGV. CDR3 sequence reads: CASSTDSYEQYF. The CDR3 nucleotides read TGTGCCAGCAGCACGGACAGCTACGAGCAGTACTTC.

V and J are TRBV28 and TRBJ1-1; no definite D call. The V gene lost 4 bases and the J gene lost 7 bases, with 13 bases spanning the gap. The CDR3 covers 13 residues. CDR1 and CDR2 (germline): MDHEN, SYDVKM. The CDR3 coding sequence is TGTGCCAGCAGTTCCCGGAGGCGGGGTGAAGCTTTCTTT. The encoded protein is CASSSRRRGEAFF.

CDR3 nucleotide sequence: TGCGCCAGCAGCTTGTGGCAGGTGAACAATGAGCAGTTCTTC. Protein: CASSLWQVNNEQFF. The chain is built from TRBV5-1 and TRBJ2-1, with unresolved D. The V gene's germline CDR1 is SGHRS and CDR2 YFSETQ. Trimming stripped 1 base from V and 5 bases from J, with 10 bases between. The CDR3 has 14 amino acids.

The rearrangement links TRBV5-4 to TRBJ2-3; 7 bases fit TRBD2. The junction had 4 bases not matched to a gene; V was cut back by 3 bases and J by 0 bases. Germline V gene lookup returns CDR1 SGHNT and CDR2 YYREEE (reference sequence). This CDR3 is built from 15 residues. The CDR3, as DNA: TGTGCCAGCAGCTCTGGACTAGAGAGCACAGATACGCAGTATTTT. Protein sequence: CASSSGLESTDTQYF.

The chain employs TRBV10-1 and TRBJ2-7, with D perhaps matching TRBD1 (6 bases). V was trimmed by 0 bases and J by 6 bases, leaving 12 bases between them. CDR3 length: 14 amino acids. Germline assignment: CDR1 WNHNN and CDR2 SYGVQD (reference sequence). CDR3 region: CASSESGGQSEQYF. CDR3 DNA: TGCGCCAGCAGTGAGTCTGGTGGACAGTCCGAGCAGTACTTC.

The chain joins TRBV11-2 to TRBJ2-6; D is uncertain. The CDR3 extends over 13 amino acids. CDR1 SGHAT and CDR2 FQNNGV come from the germline V gene. The V gene lost 4 bases and the J gene lost 5 bases, with 6 bases spanning the gap. DNA for the CDR3: TGTGCCAGCAGCTCCCAGTGGGCCAACGTCCTGACTTTC. The encoded protein is CASSSQWANVLTF.

The rearrangement joins TRBV19 to TRBJ1-1, with 8 bases fitting TRBD1. The CDR3 runs 14 residues. The V segment lost 6 bases and the J segment 4 bases; nucleotides outside the gene matches: 7. Germline CDR1 reads LNHDA; CDR2 reads SQIVND (reference sequence). The CDR3 DNA reads TGTGCCAGTAGGGTCGACAGGGGAGGCACTGAAGCTTTCTTT. Protein product: CASRVDRGGTEAFF.

This clone appeared a single time. The rearrangement joins TRBV18 to TRBJ1-6; tentative D call: TRBD1 (6 bases). The CDR3 runs 18 residues. From germline, CDR1 is KGHSH and CDR2 LQKENI. V gave up 2 bases and J gave up 0 bases, with 14 bases separating them. The CDR3 sequence is CASSPSGQRSSYNSPLHF. The CDR3 bases are TGTGCCAGCTCACCATCAGGACAGAGGAGCTCCTATAATTCACCCCTCCACTTT.

The chain couples TRBV9 to TRBJ2-1; 11 nucleotides match TRBD2. Germline V gene data show CDR1 as SGDLS and CDR2 as YYNGEE. J was trimmed by 6 bases and V by 3 bases; bases with no gene match: 5. The length of the CDR3 is 15 residues. The CDR3 DNA sequence: TGTGCCAGCAGCGGCACTAGCGGGGGTGTCAATGAGCAGTTCTTC. Its translation is CASSGTSGGVNEQFF.

The chain employs TRBV18 and TRBJ2-3; possible D gene TRBD2, 5 bases. Trimming cost V 4 bases and J 1 base, with 15 bases left between them. The CDR3 has 16 amino acids. Germline assignment: CDR1 KGHSH and CDR2 LQKENI. CDR3 nucleotides: TGTGCCAGCTCACAGTTCGTACCCGGGGGCACAGATACGCAGTATTTT. This gives the protein CASSQFVPGGTDTQYF. Filled out from reference TRBV18 and TRBJ2-3, the complete variable domain reads NAGVMQNPRHLVRRRGQEARLRCSPMKGHSHVYWYRQLPEEGLKFMVYLQKENIIDESGMPKERFSAEFPKEGPSILRIQQVVRGDSAAYFCASSQFVPGGTDTQYFGPGTRLTVL.

The rearrangement links TRBV21-1 to TRBJ1-5; TRBD1 is the table's D call, not checked against the DNA. TRBV21-1 is labeled a pseudogene. The CDR3 is 15 residues long. As DNA, the CDR3 is TGTGCCAGCAGCACGGGTCGACAGGTCGATCAGCCCCAGCATTTT. Its protein product is CASSTGRQVDQPQHF.

This chain uses TRBV5-1 with TRBJ2-1; 7 bases line up with TRBD2. From germline, CDR1 is SGHRS and CDR2 YFSETQ. The length of the CDR3 is 15 residues. After removal of 1 base from V and 6 bases from J, the junction contained 7 bases not matched to a gene. The CDR3 DNA reads as TGCGCCAGCAGCTTGTCGGGGGACTACCCCAATGAGCAGTTCTTC. Amino acids: CASSLSGDYPNEQFF.